This T cell receptor beta chain was recovered during a study of cytomegalovirus exposure and HLA in healthy donors. Study summary: For the approximately 430 genotyped donors, over 80% fell within the Caucasian-associated ancestry cluster. The study, taken as a whole, reports: Some V segments, including TRBV6-2 and TRBV6-3, were excluded as indistinguishable. The study recorded some 160 TCR beta chains that were cytomegalovirus-associated.

Of note for this clone: Its antigen is not known.

The ends lost 4 bases at V and 4 bases at J; junction bases unmatched: 10. CDR1 SGHRS and CDR2 YFSETQ come from the germline V gene. The CDR3 has 15 residues. PCR involved 60 Vbeta and 13 Jbeta primers. Using immunoSEQ multiplex PCR, the repertoire was profiled, and TCRdb retains in-frame clones only, with some absent. The sample shows about 94,000 clones, approximately 80% of them seen only once. Among the donors, all were healthy bone marrow donors. V and J are TRBV5-1 and TRBJ2-5; 7 bases line up with TRBD2. The source is a man aged 30-40 years in good health and CMV-seronegative. Sequenced sample: PBMCs. The CDR3 nucleotides are TGCGCCAGCAGCCCGGCGGGAGTAAGGGTAGAGACCCAGTACTTC. Its translation: CASSPAGVRVETQYF.